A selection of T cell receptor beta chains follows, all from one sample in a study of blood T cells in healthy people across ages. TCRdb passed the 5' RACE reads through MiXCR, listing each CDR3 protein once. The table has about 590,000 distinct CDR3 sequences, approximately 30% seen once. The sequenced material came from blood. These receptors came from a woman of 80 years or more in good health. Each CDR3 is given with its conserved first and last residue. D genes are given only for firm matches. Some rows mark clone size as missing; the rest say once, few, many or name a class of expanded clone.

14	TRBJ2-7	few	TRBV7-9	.	TGTGCCAGCAGCTTTTCGGGTAAAATGGGCGAGCAGTACTTC	CASSFSGKMGEQYF
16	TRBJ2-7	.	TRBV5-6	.	TGTGCCAGCAGCTTGGCCGTGGCATCTCGGACCTACGAGCAGTACTTC	CASSLAVASRTYEQYF
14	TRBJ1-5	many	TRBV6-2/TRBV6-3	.	TGTGCCAGCAGTTACGTGGCAGGGGAACTGCCCCAGCATTTT	CASSYVAGELPQHF
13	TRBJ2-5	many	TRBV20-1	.	TGCAGTGCTAGACAGGAAATCCAAGAGACCCAGTACTTC	CSARQEIQETQYF
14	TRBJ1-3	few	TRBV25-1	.	TGTGCCAGCAGTGACAGCGGAGACATAAACACCATATATTTT	CASSDSGDINTIYF
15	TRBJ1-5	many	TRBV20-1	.	TGCAGTGCTAGTTTCACACAGGGCCTCAATCAGCCCCAGCATTTT	CSASFTQGLNQPQHF
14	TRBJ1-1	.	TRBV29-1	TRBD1	TGCAGCGTCCAAGACAGGGTGGGTGGCACTGAAGCTTTCTTT	CSVQDRVGGTEAFF
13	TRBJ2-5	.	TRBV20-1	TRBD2	TGCAGTGCTCCCAGCGGGGGGGCGGAGACCCAGTACTTC	CSAPSGGAETQYF
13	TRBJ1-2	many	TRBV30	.	TGTGCCTGGCGTGATTCAGGGGACTATGGCTACACCTTC	CAWRDSGDYGYTF
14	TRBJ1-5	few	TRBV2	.	TGTGCCAGCCGGATCCGGGGCCCTAATCAGCCCCAGCATTTT	CASRIRGPNQPQHF
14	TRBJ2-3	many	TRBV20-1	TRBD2	TGCAGTGCTAGCGGAGGCGGGGGGCTGGATACGCAGTATTTT	CSASGGGGLDTQYF
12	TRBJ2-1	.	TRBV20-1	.	TGCAGTGCTAGAGTGGGAGACAATGAGCAGTTCTTC	CSARVGDNEQFF
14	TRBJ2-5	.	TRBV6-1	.	TGTGCCAGCAGTGCGACCCTCGGAAATACGACCCAGTACTTC	CASSATLGNTTQYF
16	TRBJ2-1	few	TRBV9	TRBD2	TGTGCCAGCAGTGCGGGGGGGCACGACTCCTACAATGAGCAGTTCTTC	CASSAGGHDSYNEQFF
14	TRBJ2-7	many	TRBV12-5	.	TGTGCTAGTGGTTTGGTTCTAGGGTTCCACGAGCAGTACTTC	CASGLVLGFHEQYF
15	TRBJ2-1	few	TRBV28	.	TGTGCCAGCAGTTTAACGGGACCGCGTGTCGATGAGCAGTTCTTC	CASSLTGPRVDEQFF
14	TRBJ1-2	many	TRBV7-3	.	TGTGCCAGCAGCTCCGCATACAGGGCCGGGGGCTACACCTTC	CASSSAYRAGGYTF
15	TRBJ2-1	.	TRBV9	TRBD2	TGTGTCAGCAGCTTAACTAGCGGGGGGGCCAATGAGCAGTTCTTC	CVSSLTSGGANEQFF
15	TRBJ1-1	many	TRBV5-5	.	TGTGCCAGCAGCGCCACAGGGTCTCGGGGCACTGAAGCTTTCTTT	CASSATGSRGTEAFF
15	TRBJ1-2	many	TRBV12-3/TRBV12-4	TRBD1	TGTGCCAGCAGTCCGACCGGGACAGGGACTTATGGCTACACCTTC	CASSPTGTGTYGYTF
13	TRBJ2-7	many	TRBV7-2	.	TGTGCCAGCAGCTTAGTAAAAGAGGGCGAGCAGTACTTC	CASSLVKEGEQYF
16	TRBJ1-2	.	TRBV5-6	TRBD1	TGTGCCAGCAGCTTGCTCCGGGACAGGGGGCACTATGGCTACACCTTC	CASSLLRDRGHYGYTF
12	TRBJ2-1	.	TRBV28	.	TGTGCCAGCAGTTTAGCGTCGGATGAGCAGTTCTTC	CASSLASDEQFF
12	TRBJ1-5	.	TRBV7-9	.	TGTGCCAGCAGCTTGAAGGATCAGCCCCAGCATTTT	CASSLKDQPQHF
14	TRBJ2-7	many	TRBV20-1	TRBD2	TGCAGTGCTTCCCCGGGGGGGTACTCCTACGAGCAGTACTTC	CSASPGGYSYEQYF
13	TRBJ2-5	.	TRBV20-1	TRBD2	TGCAGTGCCCTAGCGGGAGATCGCGAGACCCAGTACTTC	CSALAGDRETQYF
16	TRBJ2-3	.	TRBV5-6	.	TGTGCCAGCAGCTTGGGGCTACCCGGGGTAGGAGATACGCAGTATTTT	CASSLGLPGVGDTQYF
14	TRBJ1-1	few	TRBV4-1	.	TGCGCCAGCAGCCGGCCGCCAGGGTTTACGGCAGCTTTCTTT	CASSRPPGFTAAFF
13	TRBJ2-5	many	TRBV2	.	TGTGCCAGCTCACGCGACAGTCGGGAGACCCAGTACTTC	CASSRDSRETQYF
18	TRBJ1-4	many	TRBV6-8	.	TGTGCCAGCACTCCGACTCATCACCGGGGCGCAACTAATGAAAAACTGTTTTTT	CASTPTHHRGATNEKLFF
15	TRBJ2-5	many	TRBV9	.	TGTGCCAGCGGACGGGGGGCAGGGGCCCAAGAGACCCAGTACTTC	CASGRGAGAQETQYF
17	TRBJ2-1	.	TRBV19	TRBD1	TGTGCCAGTCCCTGGGACAGGGGTAGATTTCAATTCAATGAGCAGTTCTTC	CASPWDRGRFQFNEQFF
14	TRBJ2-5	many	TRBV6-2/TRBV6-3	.	TGTGCCAGCAGTCCCAGGGGCGGCTGGGAGACCCAGTACTTC	CASSPRGGWETQYF
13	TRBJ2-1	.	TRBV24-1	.	TGTGCCACCAGTGAGGGCGGATACAATGAGCAGTTCTTC	CATSEGGYNEQFF
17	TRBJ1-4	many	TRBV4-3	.	TGCGCCAGCAGCCAAGATATTGTCAGGGACCATGATGAAAAACTGTTTTTT	CASSQDIVRDHDEKLFF
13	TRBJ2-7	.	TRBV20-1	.	TGCAGTGCTCTAGGACGGAGCTCCTACGAGCAGTACTTC	CSALGRSSYEQYF
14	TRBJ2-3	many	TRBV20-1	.	TGCAGTGCTAGAGATCCAATCAACACAGATACGCAGTATTTT	CSARDPINTDTQYF
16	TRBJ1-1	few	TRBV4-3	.	TGCGCCAGCAGCCAAGAGTGGCTAGTCCCGGACACTGAAGCTTTCTTT	CASSQEWLVPDTEAFF
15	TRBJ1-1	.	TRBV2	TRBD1	TGTGCCAGCAGTGTTCTGGGACAGAAGAACACTGAAGCTTTCTTT	CASSVLGQKNTEAFF
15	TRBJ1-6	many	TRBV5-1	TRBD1	TGCGCCAGCAGCTCAATTACAGGGGCGAAATCACCCCTCCACTTT	CASSSITGAKSPLHF
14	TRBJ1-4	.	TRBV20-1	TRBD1	TGCAGTGCTCCCCGACGGGACAGGAATGAAAAACTGTTTTTT	CSAPRRDRNEKLFF
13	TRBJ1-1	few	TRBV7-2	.	TGTGCCAGCAGCCCTACGAATCTTCCCGAAGCTTTCTTT	CASSPTNLPEAFF
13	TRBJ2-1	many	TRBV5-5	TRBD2	TGTGCCAGCGGGGGACTAGCGGGCAATGAGCAGTTCTTC	CASGGLAGNEQFF
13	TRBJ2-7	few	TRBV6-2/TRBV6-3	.	TGTGCCAGCAGTTCCACAGGGACCGGAGAGCGGTACTTC	CASSSTGTGERYF
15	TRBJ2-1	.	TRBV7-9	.	TGTGCCAGCAGCATGGACAGTGCGGAGATCAATGAGCAGTTCTTC	CASSMDSAEINEQFF
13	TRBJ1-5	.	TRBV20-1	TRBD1	TGCAGTGCTTACAGGGGCTTAGATCAGCCCCAGCATTTT	CSAYRGLDQPQHF
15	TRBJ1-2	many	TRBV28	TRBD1	TGTGCCAGCAGTCACAGGGGGAATAGGTTTAGGGGCTACACCTTC	CASSHRGNRFRGYTF
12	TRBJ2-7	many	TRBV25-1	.	TGTGCCAGCAGTGTCCTAGGAATCGAGCAGTACTTC	CASSVLGIEQYF
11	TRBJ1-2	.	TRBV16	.	TGTGCCAGCAGCCAATACGAAGGCTACACCTTC	CASSQYEGYTF
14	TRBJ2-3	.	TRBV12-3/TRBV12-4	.	TGTGCCAGCAGGATGGGGGGGGGCACAGATGCGCAGTATTTT	CASRMGGGTDAQYF
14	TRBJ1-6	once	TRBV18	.	TGTGCCAGCTCGTTCGGGACGGGGAGTTCACCCCTCCACTTT	CASSFGTGSSPLHF
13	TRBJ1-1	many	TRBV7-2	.	TGTGCCAGCAGCTTAGTGGTGGGTCGTGAAGCTTTCTTT	CASSLVVGREAFF
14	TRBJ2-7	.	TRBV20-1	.	TGCAGTGCCTCGGTCCCAGGGTTCTCCTACGAGCAGTACTTC	CSASVPGFSYEQYF
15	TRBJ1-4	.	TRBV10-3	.	TGTGCCATCAGGGGAGGACAAACAACTAATGGAAAACTGTTTTTT	CAIRGGQTTNGKLFF
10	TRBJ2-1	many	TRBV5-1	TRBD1	TGCGCTCAGGCAGGGGGCGAGCAGTTCTTC	CAQAGGEQFF
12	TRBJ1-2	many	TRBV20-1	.	TGCAGTCAGGGGACTCCTGGCTATGGCTACACCTTC	CSQGTPGYGYTF
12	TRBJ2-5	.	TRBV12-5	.	TGTGCTAGTGGTTTGGTTTTAAGTCCCCAGTACTTC	CASGLVLSPQYF
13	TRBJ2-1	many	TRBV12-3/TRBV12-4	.	TGTGCCAGCAGTTCCCCCCCCGGCAATGAGCAGTTCTTC	CASSSPPGNEQFF
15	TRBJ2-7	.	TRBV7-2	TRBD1	TGTGCCAGCAGCTCCGGCCCGGACAGGGGCTACGAGCAGTACTTC	CASSSGPDRGYEQYF
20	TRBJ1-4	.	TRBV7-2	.	TGTGCCAGCAGCTTACCCGTGGGGCAGACCCTAACCTCAACTAATGAAAAACTGTTTTTT	CASSLPVGQTLTSTNEKLFF